These 23 T cell receptor beta chains share one sample of origin, sequenced in a study of T cell responses to AZD1222 COVID-19 vaccine (dated by TCRdb to the early 2020s). Reading the label with the study, this specimen's time point is: baseline before first vaccination. Library generation was performed with the immunoSEQ multiplex PCR assay. The table was pulled from immuneACCESS by TCRdb, which kept in-frame rearrangements only. Such tables lose some clones; where checked, under half of the loss comes from unresolved V genes, and the rest has no known cause. Present in this sample are 100,000 or so clones, roughly 90% of which were seen just once. The ten most abundant clones make up roughly 2.7% of the sample. The sample consisted of peripheral blood, taken on day 0 of AZD1222 vaccination. The receptors were sampled from an adult in good health.

The chain carries TRBV5-5 and TRBJ2-1, with D perhaps TRBD1 (6 bases). Germline assignment: CDR1 SGHKS and CDR2 YYEKEE (reference sequence). V lost 3 bases, J lost 3 bases, and 16 bases lay in between. This CDR3 spans 16 amino acids. The CDR3 sequence is CASSSAWTAVYNEQFF. CDR3 nucleotide sequence: TGTGCCAGCAGCTCTGCTTGGACAGCAGTCTACAATGAGCAGTTCTTC.

The chain recombines TRBV6-2 or TRBV6-3 with TRBJ1-6; TRBD1 matches 10 bases. With 6 bases clipped from V and 3 bases from J, the junction kept 5 bases outside the gene matches. This CDR3 contains 16 residues. The V gene's germline CDR1 is MNHEY and CDR2 SVGEGT. The CDR3 is CASSDRTGGYNSPLHF. For the CDR3, the DNA is TGTGCCAGCAGCGACCGGACAGGGGGCTATAATTCACCCCTCCACTTT.

This clone was detected once. The J gene is TRBJ2-1, the V gene TRBV3-1 (or the pseudogene TRBV3-2); D gene ambiguous. The V end was cut by 8 bases, the J end by 7 bases, with 15 bases between. The CDR3 contains 13 residues. Germline V gives CDR1 LGHDT, CDR2 YNNKEL (reference sequence). CDR3 coding DNA: TGTGCCAGCGGGAAGGCGGAATTGAATGAGCAGTTCTTC. Translating gives CASGKAELNEQFF.

The chain is built from TRBV6-1 and TRBJ1-4, with D hard to call. The length of the CDR3 is 14 residues. V was shortened by 2 bases and J by 7 bases, with 11 bases between the two germline ends. CDR1 MNHNS and CDR2 SASEGT come from the germline V gene. Written as DNA, the CDR3 is TGTGCCAGCAGTGAATTGGCCGGGGTTGAAAAACTGTTTTTT. Its translation: CASSELAGVEKLFF.

The chain joins TRBV12-3 or TRBV12-4 to TRBJ1-5, with D possibly being TRBD1 (5 bases). CDR3 length: 13 residues. V was cut by 6 bases and J by 4 bases, with 10 bases left in between. The CDR3 DNA reads as TGTGCCAGCAGCTTGACAGAAAATCAGCCCCAGCATTTT. Protein product: CASSLTENQPQHF.

This sequence joins TRBV19 and TRBJ1-2; no clear D. Germline lookup yields CDR1 LNHDA and CDR2 SQIVND (reference sequence). V was trimmed by 6 bases and J by 2 bases, leaving 10 bases between them. There are 13 residues in the CDR3. For the CDR3, the DNA is TGTGCCAGTAGCTTTCTATCCAACTATGGCTACACCTTC. It is translated as CASSFLSNYGYTF.

This clone was detected only a few times. The chain couples TRBV2 to TRBJ2-3, with unresolved D. V gave up 5 bases and J gave up 1 base, with 7 bases separating them. Germline CDR1 SNHLY, CDR2 FYNNEI. The CDR3 runs 13 residues. The CDR3 region is CASSYSGTDTQYF. CDR3 sequence (DNA): TGTGCCAGCAGTTACAGCGGCACAGATACGCAGTATTTT.

The chain has TRBV24-1 and TRBJ2-1; TRBD2 matches at 12 bases. The CDR3 length is 15 residues. J gave up 5 bases and V 9 bases, and 7 bases lay outside the gene matches. From germline, CDR1 is KGHDR and CDR2 SFDVKD. The chain's CDR3 is CATASGGAVDNEQFF. The CDR3 region has the DNA TGTGCCACCGCTAGCGGGGGGGCCGTGGACAATGAGCAGTTCTTC.

This sequence joins TRBV19 and TRBJ2-6; possibly TRBD2 for D (6 bases). Between the trimmed V and J ends, which lost 6 bases and 0 bases, there was a span of 15 bases. CDR3 length: 17 amino acids. Germline V gene lookup returns CDR1 LNHDA and CDR2 SQIVND (reference sequence). Here the CDR3 DNA reads TGTGCCAGTAGGCGTTCTTCCGGGGGCTCTGGGGCCAACGTCCTGACTTTC. Its translation: CASRRSSGGSGANVLTF.

The genes are TRBV19 and TRBJ1-4; D possibly corresponds to TRBD1 (5 bases). V was shortened by 5 bases and J by 4 bases, with 20 bases between the two germline ends. The length of the CDR3 is 17 residues. Germline CDR1 LNHDA, CDR2 SQIVND (reference sequence). CDR3 residues: CASSARQRSGVNEKLFF. In nucleotides, the CDR3 is TGTGCCAGTAGTGCGAGACAGCGGTCTGGCGTTAATGAAAAACTGTTTTTT.

This clone was recorded once. This rearrangement joins TRBV28 to TRBJ1-5; 9 bases fit TRBD1. V shed 2 bases, J shed 2 bases, and the junction held 4 bases outside the gene matches. The germline V gene has CDR1 MDHEN and CDR2 SYDVKM. The CDR3 extends over 16 amino acids. As DNA, the CDR3 is TGTGCCAGCAGTTTAGGGGGACAGGGAGGCAATCAGCCCCAGCATTTT. It is translated as CASSLGGQGGNQPQHF.

The chain is built from TRBV10-2 and TRBJ2-1, with no clear D. The CDR3 runs 12 residues. Germline lookup yields CDR1 WSHSY and CDR2 SAAADI. V was pared by 7 bases and J by 5 bases, with 9 bases between. DNA of the CDR3: TGCGCCAGCACCAGCTTGAACAATGAGCAGTTCTTC. Protein: CASTSLNNEQFF.

The chain combines TRBV19 with TRBJ1-2, with unresolved D. The CDR3 sequence is 14 residues long. Trimming took 11 bases from V and 4 from J, leaving 20 bases between them. Per germline, CDR1 LNHDA and CDR2 SQIVND (reference sequence). CDR3 coding DNA: TGTGCCTCCCCACCGCCATATCCCCCCTATGGCTACACCTTC. Amino acids: CASPPPYPPYGYTF. Using reference TRBV19 and TRBJ1-2 for the parts outside the CDR3, the full variable domain is DGGITQSPKYLFRKEGQNVTLSCEQNLNHDAMYWYRQDPGQGLRLIYYSQIVNDFQKGDIAEGYSVSREKKESFPLTVTSAQKNPTAFYLCASPPPYPPYGYTFGSGTRLTVV.

This clone was seen just once. Written as DNA, the CDR3 is TGTGCCAGCAGCGACTGGGGAATTCCAGATACGCAGTATTTT. It translates to CASSDWGIPDTQYF. The rearrangement links TRBV7-9 to TRBJ2-3; no reliable D call. Germline assignment: CDR1 SEHNR and CDR2 FQNEAQ (reference sequence). V lost 5 bases, J lost 4 bases, and 13 bases lay in between. This CDR3 spans 14 amino acids.

CDR3: CASSVDRDYGYTF. Written as DNA, the CDR3 is TGTGCCAGCAGCGTAGACAGGGACTATGGCTACACCTTC. The V and J genes are TRBV9 and TRBJ1-2; D is possibly TRBD1 (6 bases). The CDR3 length is 13 residues. Deletions cut 0 bases from V and 3 bases from J, with 6 bases between. The germline CDR1 and CDR2 sequences are SGDLS and YYNGEE.

The chain links TRBV18 to TRBJ2-5; D gene unclear. V was pared by 3 bases and J by 2 bases, with 7 bases between. CDR1 and CDR2 (germline): KGHSH, LQKENI. This CDR3 region has 13 residues. The CDR3 nucleotides read TGTGCCAGCTCACCCGGAAGTCAAGAGACCCAGTACTTC. It codes for CASSPGSQETQYF.

The rearrangement links TRBV11-3 to TRBJ1-1; D remains ambiguous. Germline CDR1 and CDR2: SGHNT and YENEEA. V lost 8 bases to trimming and J lost 3 bases, with 10 bases between them. This CDR3 contains 12 residues. This CDR3 reads CASGGLDTEAFF. The CDR3 region has the DNA TGTGCCAGCGGAGGATTGGACACTGAAGCTTTCTTT.

In its sample, this clone was seen a few times. The chain has TRBV7-2 and TRBJ1-2; D is unclear. The ends were cut back, 1 base at V and 8 bases at J, with 14 bases in the middle. CDR1 SGHTA and CDR2 FQGNSA come from the germline V gene. CDR3 length: 14 amino acids. CDR3 sequence (DNA): TGTGCCAGCAGCTTAGGCGGCGCCACGCGGGGCTACACCTTC. This sequence encodes CASSLGGATRGYTF.

This chain uses TRBV2 with TRBJ2-1, with 15 bases identical to TRBD2. CDR3 length equals 17 residues. The V gene's germline CDR1 is SNHLY and CDR2 FYNNEI. V lost 8 bases to trimming and J lost 6 bases; unmatched junction nucleotides: 11. The DNA for the CDR3 is TGTGCCAGCTGGGGACTAGCGGGGGGCCAGGGGCCCAATGAGCAGTTCTTC. Translated: CASWGLAGGQGPNEQFF.

The rearrangement joins TRBV19 to TRBJ1-1; D unclear. The CDR3 is made up of 11 amino acids. V gave up 7 bases and J gave up 2 bases, with 5 bases separating them. CDR1 is LNHDA and CDR2 is SQIVND in the germline V gene (reference sequence). The CDR3 region has the DNA TGTGCCAGTAAGGGTAACACTGAAGCTTTCTTT. It specifies CASKGNTEAFF.

The CDR3 DNA reads TGTGCCAGCACCGTCTGGGTAAACTATGGCTACACCTTC. The encoded protein is CASTVWVNYGYTF. The chain combines TRBV6-5 with TRBJ1-2; D ambiguous. CDR3 size: 13 residues. The germline CDR1 and CDR2 sequences are MNHEY and SVGAGI. Trimming took off 7 bases at V and 2 bases at J, with 11 bases between the two ends.

The V and J genes are TRBV10-3 and TRBJ1-6; the D is unclear. Germline loops: CDR1 ENHRY, CDR2 SYGVKD. The length of the CDR3 is 13 residues. V was pared by 2 bases and J by 7 bases, with 6 bases between. The CDR3 region is CAISENLNSPLHF. The CDR3, as DNA: TGTGCCATCAGTGAGAATTTAAATTCACCCCTCCACTTT.

The chain couples TRBV5-1 to TRBJ1-4; unclear D gene. Deletions cut 8 bases from V and 2 bases from J, with 10 bases between. This CDR3 contains 13 residues. The germline gives CDR1 SGHRS, CDR2 YFSETQ. The CDR3 loop is CASRGDTNEKLFF. Written as DNA, the CDR3 is TGCGCCAGTCGGGGTGATACTAATGAAAAACTGTTTTTT.